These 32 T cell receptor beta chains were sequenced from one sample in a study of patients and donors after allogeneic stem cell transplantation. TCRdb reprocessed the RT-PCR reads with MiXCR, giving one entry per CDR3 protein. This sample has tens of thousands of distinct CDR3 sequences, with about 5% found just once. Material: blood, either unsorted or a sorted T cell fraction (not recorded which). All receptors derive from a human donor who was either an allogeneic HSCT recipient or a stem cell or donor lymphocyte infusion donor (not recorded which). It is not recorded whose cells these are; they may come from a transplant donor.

In DNA, the CDR3 is TGTGCCAGCAGATCTGACAGTCTATCCTACGAGCAGTACTTC. Residues: CASRSDSLSYEQYF. V and J are TRBV7-6 and TRBJ2-7, with D maybe TRBD1 (5 bases). Trimming took 6 bases from V and 1 from J, leaving 13 bases between them. CDR1 is SGHVS, CDR2 FNYEAQ, per germline. CDR3 length equals 14 residues.

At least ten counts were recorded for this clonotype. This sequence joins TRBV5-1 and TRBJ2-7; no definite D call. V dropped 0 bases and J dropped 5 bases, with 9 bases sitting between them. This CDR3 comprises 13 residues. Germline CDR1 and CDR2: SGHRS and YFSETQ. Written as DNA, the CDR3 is TGCGCCAGCAGCTTGGGGGCAAATCACGAGCAGTACTTC. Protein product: CASSLGANHEQYF.

The CDR3 sequence: CASSPPGASQEYEQYF. CDR3 DNA: TGTGCCAGCAGCCCCCCGGGGGCCAGCCAGGAGTACGAGCAGTACTTC. The V gene is TRBV5-6, the J gene TRBJ2-7; D may match TRBD1 or TRBD2 (6 bases each). Trimming took 4 bases from V and 4 from J, leaving 21 bases between them. The CDR3 is 16 amino acids. The V gene's germline CDR1 is SGHDT and CDR2 YYEEEE.

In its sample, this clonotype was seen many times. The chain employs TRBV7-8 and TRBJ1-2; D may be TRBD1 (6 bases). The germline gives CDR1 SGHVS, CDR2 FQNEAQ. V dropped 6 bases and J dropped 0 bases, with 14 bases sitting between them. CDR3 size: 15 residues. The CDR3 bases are TGTGCCAGCAGTCCAGACAGGTTCGCTAACTATGGCTACACCTTC. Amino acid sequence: CASSPDRFANYGYTF.

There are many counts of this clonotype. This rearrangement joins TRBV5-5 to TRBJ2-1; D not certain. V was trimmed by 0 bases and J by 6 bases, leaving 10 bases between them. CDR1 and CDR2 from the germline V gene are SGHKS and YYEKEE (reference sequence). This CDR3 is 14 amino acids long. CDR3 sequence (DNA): TGTGCCAGCAGCTTGGCCGCGTCCAGCAATGAGCAGTTCTTC. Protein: CASSLAASSNEQFF. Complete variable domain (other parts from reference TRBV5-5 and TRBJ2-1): DAGVTQSPTHLIKTRGQQVTLRCSPISGHKSVSWYQQVLGQGPQFIFQYYEKEERGRGNFPDRFSARQFPNYSSELNVNALLLGDSALYLCASSLAASSNEQFFGPGTRLTVL.

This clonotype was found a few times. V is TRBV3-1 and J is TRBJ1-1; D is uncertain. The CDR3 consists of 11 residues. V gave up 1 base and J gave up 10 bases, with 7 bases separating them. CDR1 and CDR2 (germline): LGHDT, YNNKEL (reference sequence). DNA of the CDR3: TGTGCCAGCAGCCAAGGCCCCAGAGCTTTCTTT. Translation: CASSQGPRAFF.

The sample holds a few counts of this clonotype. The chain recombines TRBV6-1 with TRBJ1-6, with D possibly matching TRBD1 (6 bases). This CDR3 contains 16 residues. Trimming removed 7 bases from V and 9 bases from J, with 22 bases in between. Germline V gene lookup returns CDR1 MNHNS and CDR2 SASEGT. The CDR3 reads CASTTGRQVRASPLHF. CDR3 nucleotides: TGTGCCAGCACTACAGGGAGGCAGGTCCGCGCTTCACCCCTCCACTTT.

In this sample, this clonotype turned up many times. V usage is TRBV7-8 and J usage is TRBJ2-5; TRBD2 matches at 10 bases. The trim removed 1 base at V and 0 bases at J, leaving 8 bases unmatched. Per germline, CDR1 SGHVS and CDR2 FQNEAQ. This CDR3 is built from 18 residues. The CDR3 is CASSLVFPSGGDQETQYF. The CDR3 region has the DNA TGTGCCAGCAGCTTAGTATTTCCGAGCGGGGGGGACCAAGAGACCCAGTACTTC.

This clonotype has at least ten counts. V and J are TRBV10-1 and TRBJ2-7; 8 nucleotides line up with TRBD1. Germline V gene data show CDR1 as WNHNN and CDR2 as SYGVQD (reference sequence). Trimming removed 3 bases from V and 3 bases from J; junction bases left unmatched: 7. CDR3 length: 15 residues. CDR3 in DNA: TGCGCCAGCAGTGACCCCGGACAGGGACGCTACGAGCAGTACTTC. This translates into CASSDPGQGRYEQYF.

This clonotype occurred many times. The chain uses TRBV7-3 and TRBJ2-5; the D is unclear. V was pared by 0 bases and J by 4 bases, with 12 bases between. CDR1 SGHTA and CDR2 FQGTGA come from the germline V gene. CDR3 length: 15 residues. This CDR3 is CASSLTHQNGETQYF. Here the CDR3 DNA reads TGTGCCAGCAGCTTAACGCACCAAAACGGAGAGACCCAGTACTTC.

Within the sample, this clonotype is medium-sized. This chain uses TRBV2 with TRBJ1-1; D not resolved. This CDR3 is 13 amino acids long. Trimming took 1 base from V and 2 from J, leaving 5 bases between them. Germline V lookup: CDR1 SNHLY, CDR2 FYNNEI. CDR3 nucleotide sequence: TGTGCCAGCAGTGAAGGTCGAAACACTGAAGCTTTCTTT. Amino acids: CASSEGRNTEAFF.

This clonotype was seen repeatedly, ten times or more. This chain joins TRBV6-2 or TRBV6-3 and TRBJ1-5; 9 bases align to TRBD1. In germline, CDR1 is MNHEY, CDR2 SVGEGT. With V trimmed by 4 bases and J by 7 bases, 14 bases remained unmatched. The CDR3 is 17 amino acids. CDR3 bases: TGTGCCAGCAGTTCACTCCGGGACAGGGTCCCCCTACAGCCCCAGCATTTT. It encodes CASSSLRDRVPLQPQHF.

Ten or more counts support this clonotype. CDR3 coding DNA: TGTGCCAGCAGCCCAGGCGTCAGCTTCGACGTCCTGACTTTC. It yields the protein CASSPGVSFDVLTF. The rearrangement links TRBV9 to TRBJ2-6; D unresolved. Trimming left V 4 bases short and J 11 bases short, with 16 bases between. The CDR3 totals 14 residues. Germline loops: CDR1 SGDLS, CDR2 YYNGEE.

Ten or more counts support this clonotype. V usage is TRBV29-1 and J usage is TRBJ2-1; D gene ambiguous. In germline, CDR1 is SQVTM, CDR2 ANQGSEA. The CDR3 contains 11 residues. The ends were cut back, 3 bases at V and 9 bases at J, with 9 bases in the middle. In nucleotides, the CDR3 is TGCAGCGTTGAGGACCACGGTGAGCAGTTCTTC. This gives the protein CSVEDHGEQFF.

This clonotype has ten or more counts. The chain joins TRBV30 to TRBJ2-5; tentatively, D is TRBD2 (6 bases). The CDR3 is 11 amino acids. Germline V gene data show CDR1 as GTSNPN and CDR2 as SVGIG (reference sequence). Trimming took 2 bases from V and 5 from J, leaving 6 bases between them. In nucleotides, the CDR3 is TGTGCCTGGAGTCTAGCGGAGACCCAGTACTTC. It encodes CAWSLAETQYF. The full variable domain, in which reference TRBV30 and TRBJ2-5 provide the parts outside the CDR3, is SQTIHQWPATLVQPVGSPLSLECTVEGTSNPNLYWYRQAAGRGLQLLFYSVGIGQISSEVPQNLSASRPQDRQFILSSKKLLLSDSGFYLCAWSLAETQYFGPGTRLLVL.

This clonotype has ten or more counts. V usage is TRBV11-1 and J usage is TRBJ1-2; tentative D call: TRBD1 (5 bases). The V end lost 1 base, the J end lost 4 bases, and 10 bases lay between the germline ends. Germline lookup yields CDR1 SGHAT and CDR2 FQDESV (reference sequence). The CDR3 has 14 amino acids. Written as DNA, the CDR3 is TGTGCCAGCAGCTTAGACAGGACCTTCTATGGCTACACCTTC. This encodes CASSLDRTFYGYTF.

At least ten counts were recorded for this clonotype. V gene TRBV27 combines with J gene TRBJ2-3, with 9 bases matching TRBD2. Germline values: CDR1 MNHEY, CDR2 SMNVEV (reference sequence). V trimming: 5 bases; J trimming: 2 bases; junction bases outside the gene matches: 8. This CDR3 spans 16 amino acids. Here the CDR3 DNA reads TGTGCCAGCAGTAGGTCTTTAGCGGGAGACACAGATACGCAGTATTTT. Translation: CASSRSLAGDTDTQYF.

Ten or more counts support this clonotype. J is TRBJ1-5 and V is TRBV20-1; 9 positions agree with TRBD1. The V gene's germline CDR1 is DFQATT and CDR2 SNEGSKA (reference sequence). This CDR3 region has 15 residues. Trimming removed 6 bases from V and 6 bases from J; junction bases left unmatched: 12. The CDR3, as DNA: TGCAGTGCCCAGTTGGGGGGACAGGGTTTTCAGCCCCAGCATTTT. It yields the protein CSAQLGGQGFQPQHF.

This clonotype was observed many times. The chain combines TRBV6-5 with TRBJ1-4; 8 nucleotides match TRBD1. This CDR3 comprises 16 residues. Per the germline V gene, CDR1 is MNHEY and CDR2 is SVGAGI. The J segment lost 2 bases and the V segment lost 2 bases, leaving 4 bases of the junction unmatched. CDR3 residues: CASSYDRGGTNEKLFF. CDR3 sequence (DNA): TGTGCCAGCAGTTACGACAGGGGAGGGACTAATGAAAAACTGTTTTTT.

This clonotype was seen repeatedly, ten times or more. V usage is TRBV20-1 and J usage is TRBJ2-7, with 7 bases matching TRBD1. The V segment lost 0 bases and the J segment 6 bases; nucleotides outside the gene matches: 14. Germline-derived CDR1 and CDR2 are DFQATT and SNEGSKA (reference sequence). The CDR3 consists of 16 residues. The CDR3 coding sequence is TGCAGTGCTAGAGATCAAGGCAGGGGGATAGTAGGCGAGCAGTACTTC. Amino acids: CSARDQGRGIVGEQYF.

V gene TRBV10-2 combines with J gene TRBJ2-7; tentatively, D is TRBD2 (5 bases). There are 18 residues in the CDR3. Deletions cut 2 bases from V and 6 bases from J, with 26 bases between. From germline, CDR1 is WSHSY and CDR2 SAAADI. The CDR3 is CASSERPKLRESRGEQYF. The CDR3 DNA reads TGCGCCAGCAGTGAGAGGCCTAAGCTGAGGGAGAGTCGAGGCGAGCAGTACTTC.

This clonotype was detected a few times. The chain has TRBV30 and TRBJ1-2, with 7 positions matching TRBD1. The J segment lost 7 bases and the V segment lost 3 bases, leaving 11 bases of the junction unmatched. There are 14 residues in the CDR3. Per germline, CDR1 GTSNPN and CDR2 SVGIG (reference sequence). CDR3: CAWRGKGGIGGYTF. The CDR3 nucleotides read TGTGCCTGGAGGGGGAAAGGGGGCATCGGTGGCTACACCTTC.

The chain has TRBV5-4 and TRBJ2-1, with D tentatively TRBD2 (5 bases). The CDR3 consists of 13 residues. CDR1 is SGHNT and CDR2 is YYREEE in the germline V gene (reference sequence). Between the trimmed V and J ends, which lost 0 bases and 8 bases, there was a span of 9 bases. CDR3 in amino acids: CASSLDRGYEQFF. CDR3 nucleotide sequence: TGTGCCAGCAGCTTGGACAGAGGGTATGAGCAGTTCTTC.

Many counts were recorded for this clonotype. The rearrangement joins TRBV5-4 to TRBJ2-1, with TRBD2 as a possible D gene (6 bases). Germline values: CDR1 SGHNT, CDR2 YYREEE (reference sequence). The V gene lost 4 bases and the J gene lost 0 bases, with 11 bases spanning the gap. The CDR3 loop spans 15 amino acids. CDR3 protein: CASSPVGGSYNEQFF. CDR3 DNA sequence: TGTGCCAGCAGCCCCGTCGGGGGCTCCTACAATGAGCAGTTCTTC.

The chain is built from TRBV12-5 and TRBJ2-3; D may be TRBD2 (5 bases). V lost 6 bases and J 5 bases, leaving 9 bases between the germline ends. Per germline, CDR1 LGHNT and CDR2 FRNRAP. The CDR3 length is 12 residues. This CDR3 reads CASGESGDTQYF. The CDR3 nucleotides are TGTGCTAGTGGGGAAAGCGGAGATACGCAGTATTTT. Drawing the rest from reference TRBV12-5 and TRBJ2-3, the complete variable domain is DARVTQTPRHKVTEMGQEVTMRCQPILGHNTVFWYRQTMMQGLELLAYFRNRAPLDDSGMPKDRFSAEMPDATLATLKIQPSEPRDSAVYFCASGESGDTQYFGPGTRLTVL.

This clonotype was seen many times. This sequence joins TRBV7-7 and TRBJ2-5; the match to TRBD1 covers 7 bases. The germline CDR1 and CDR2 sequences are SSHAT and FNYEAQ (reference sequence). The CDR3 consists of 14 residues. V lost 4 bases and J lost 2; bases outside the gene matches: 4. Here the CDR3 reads CASSSGQPQETQYF. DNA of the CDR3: TGTGCCAGCAGCTCGGGACAGCCACAAGAGACCCAGTACTTC.

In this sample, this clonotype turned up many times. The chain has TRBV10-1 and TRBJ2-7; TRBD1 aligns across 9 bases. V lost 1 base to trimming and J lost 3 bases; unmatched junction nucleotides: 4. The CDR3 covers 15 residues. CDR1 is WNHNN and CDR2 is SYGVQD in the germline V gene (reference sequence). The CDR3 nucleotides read TGCGCCAGCAGTGAGTACCGGGACAGGGTCTACGAGCAGTACTTC. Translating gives CASSEYRDRVYEQYF.

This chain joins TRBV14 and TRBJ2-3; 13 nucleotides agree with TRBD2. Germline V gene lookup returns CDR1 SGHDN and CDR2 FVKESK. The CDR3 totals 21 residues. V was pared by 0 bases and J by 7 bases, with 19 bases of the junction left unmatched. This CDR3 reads CASSQDRGLAGVPPYLHTQYF. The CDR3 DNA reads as TGTGCCAGCAGCCAAGATCGTGGACTAGCGGGGGTCCCCCCCTACCTCCATACGCAGTATTTT.

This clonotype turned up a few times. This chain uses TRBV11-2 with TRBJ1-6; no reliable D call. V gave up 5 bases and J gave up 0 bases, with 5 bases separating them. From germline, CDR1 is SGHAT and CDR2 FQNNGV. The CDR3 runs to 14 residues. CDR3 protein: CASSPPSYNSPLHF. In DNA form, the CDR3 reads TGTGCCAGCAGCCCGCCCTCCTATAATTCACCCCTCCACTTT. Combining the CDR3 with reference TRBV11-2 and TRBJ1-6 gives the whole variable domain EAGVAQSPRYKIIEKRQSVAFWCNPISGHATLYWYQQILGQGPKLLIQFQNNGVVDDSQLPKDRFSAERLKGVDSTLKIQPAKLEDSAVYLCASSPPSYNSPLHFGNGTRLTVT.

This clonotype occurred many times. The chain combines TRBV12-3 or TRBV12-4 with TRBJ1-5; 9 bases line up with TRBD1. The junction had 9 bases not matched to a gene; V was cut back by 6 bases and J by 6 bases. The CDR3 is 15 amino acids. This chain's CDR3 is CASSVTGGAGQPQHF. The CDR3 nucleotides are TGTGCCAGCAGCGTTACAGGGGGCGCGGGTCAGCCCCAGCATTTT.

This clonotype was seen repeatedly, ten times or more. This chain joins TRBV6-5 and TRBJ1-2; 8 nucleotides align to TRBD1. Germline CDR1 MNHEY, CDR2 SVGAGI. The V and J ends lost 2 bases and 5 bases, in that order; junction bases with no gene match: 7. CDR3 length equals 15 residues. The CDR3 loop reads CASSYGQGAAYGYTF. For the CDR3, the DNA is TGTGCCAGCAGTTACGGACAGGGAGCCGCGTATGGCTACACCTTC.

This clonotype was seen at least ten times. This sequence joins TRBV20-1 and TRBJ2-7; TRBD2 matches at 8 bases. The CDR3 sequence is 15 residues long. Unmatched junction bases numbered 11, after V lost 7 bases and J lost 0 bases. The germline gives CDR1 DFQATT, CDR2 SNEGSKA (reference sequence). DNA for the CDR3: TGCAGTGTCCGCCCCAGGCGGGGGGCCTCCTACGAGCAGTACTTC. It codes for CSVRPRRGASYEQYF.